The 9 T cell receptor beta chains in this list originate from one sample, sequenced in a study of monozygotic twins with inflammatory bowel disease. TCRdb re-called the 5' RACE reads and gives one entry per CDR3 protein, without DNA. This repertoire includes 330,000 or so distinct CDR3 sequences. Sequencing input: blood. The receptors were sampled from a human donor with ulcerative colitis or Crohn's disease, or a healthy co-twin of an affected twin (not recorded which).

J is TRBJ2-3 and V is TRBV11-2; TCRdb gives TRBD2 as the D gene, but with no DNA this cannot be confirmed. This CDR3 has 17 amino acids. Germline CDR1 reads SGHAT; CDR2 reads FQNNGV. CDR3 in amino acids: CASSLSPGTSLADTQYF.

The genes are TRBV5-8 and TRBJ2-3; without DNA, the TCRdb call of TRBD1 cannot be checked. There are 15 residues in the CDR3. Germline assignment: CDR1 SGHTS and CDR2 YDEGEE. CDR3 in amino acids: CASRRAGAGRDTQYF.

The chain links TRBV7-8 to TRBJ2-1; absent DNA, TCRdb's TRBD1 call cannot be checked. Germline assignment: CDR1 SGHVS and CDR2 FQNEAQ. This CDR3 has 15 residues. CDR3 amino acids: CASSLTIQGRNEQFF.

V and J are TRBV6-5 and TRBJ1-6. CDR1 MNHEY and CDR2 SVGAGI come from the germline V gene. CDR3 size: 15 residues. This CDR3 reads CASSYSELGNSPLHF.

This sequence joins TRBV5-1 and TRBJ2-2; the TCRdb call, TRBD1, lacks DNA for checking. Germline assignment: CDR1 SGHRS and CDR2 YFSETQ. This CDR3 contains 14 residues. The CDR3 is CASSLGQGTGELFF.

The rearrangement links TRBV10-2 to TRBJ2-2; the TCRdb D gene call, TRBD1, has no DNA to confirm it. Germline CDR1 and CDR2: WSHSY and SAAADI. The CDR3 sequence is 14 residues long. The CDR3 loop is CASSTDRRTGELFF.

This chain joins TRBV11-2 and TRBJ2-5; checking the TCRdb D call of TRBD2 is not possible without DNA. CDR3 length: 13 residues. Germline-derived CDR1 and CDR2 are SGHAT and FQNNGV. The chain's CDR3 is CASSLREERAQYF. Combining the CDR3 with reference TRBV11-2 and TRBJ2-5 gives the whole variable domain EAGVAQSPRYKIIEKRQSVAFWCNPISGHATLYWYQQILGQGPKLLIQFQNNGVVDDSQLPKDRFSAERLKGVDSTLKIQPAKLEDSAVYLCASSLREERAQYFGPGTRLLVL.

The V and J genes are TRBV5-1 and TRBJ2-6; TCRdb's D call of TRBD1 is untestable without DNA. The CDR3 is 16 amino acids. Germline lookup yields CDR1 SGHRS and CDR2 YFSETQ. The CDR3 is CASSVGANSGANVLTF.

The chain recombines TRBV7-2 with TRBJ2-2; TCRdb selects TRBD1, and the lack of DNA leaves this call unchecked. This CDR3 has 17 amino acids. Germline V lookup: CDR1 SGHTA, CDR2 FQGNSA. The CDR3 here is CASSLHPVTGGTGELFF.